Listed below are T cell receptor beta chains from one sample, sequenced in a study of T cells in Graves' hyperthyroidism and ophthalmopathy. TCRdb re-derived calls from the multiplex PCR reads in MiXCR, one entry per CDR3 protein. Among about 400,000 distinct CDR3 sequences listed, just under 15% were seen once. The material sequenced was blood. These receptors came from a woman aged 30 to 39 with Graves' hyperthyroidism. Each CDR3 is given with its conserved first and last residue. D genes are given only for firm matches. Size is stated for part of the rows, as once, few or many counts, or as a class when the clone is expanded.

j_call: TRBJ2-3; clone_size: few; v_call: TRBV5-1; d_call: TRBD2; cdr3_nt: TGCGCCAGCAGCTTGGTCGGAGCGGGAGTGGCAGATACGCAGTATTTT; cdr3_aa: CASSLVGAGVADTQYF
j_call: TRBJ1-4; clone_size: few; v_call: TRBV7-9; d_call: .; cdr3_nt: TGTGCCAGCCGCCCAGGGGCCGTAACTAATGAAAAACTGTTTTTT; cdr3_aa: CASRPGAVTNEKLFF
j_call: TRBJ2-2; clone_size: .; v_call: TRBV11-2; d_call: TRBD2; cdr3_nt: TGTGCCAGCAGCATTAGCGGGAGGGCCCTCACCTTGCTGTTTTTT; cdr3_aa: CASSISGRALTLLFF
j_call: TRBJ2-2; clone_size: many; v_call: TRBV20-1; d_call: TRBD2; cdr3_nt: TGCAGTGCCATCCCCGGGAGGTCCACCGGGGAGCTGTTTTTT; cdr3_aa: CSAIPGRSTGELFF
j_call: TRBJ2-5; clone_size: few; v_call: TRBV5-1; d_call: TRBD1; cdr3_nt: TGCGCCAGCAGCCCGGGACAGGGCTTTCGAGAGACCCAGTACTTC; cdr3_aa: CASSPGQGFRETQYF
j_call: TRBJ2-3; clone_size: many; v_call: TRBV28; d_call: .; cdr3_nt: TGTGCCAGCTTGTTCCGGACGACAGATACGCAGTATTTT; cdr3_aa: CASLFRTTDTQYF
j_call: TRBJ2-1; clone_size: few; v_call: TRBV6-1; d_call: TRBD2; cdr3_nt: TGTGCCAGCAGCGGACTAGCGGGATTGTGGGAGCAGTTCTTC; cdr3_aa: CASSGLAGLWEQFF
j_call: TRBJ2-3; clone_size: many; v_call: TRBV20-1; d_call: .; cdr3_nt: TGCAGTGCTAGAAACGAGCCCACAGATACGCAGTATTTT; cdr3_aa: CSARNEPTDTQYF
j_call: TRBJ2-7; clone_size: many; v_call: TRBV28; d_call: .; cdr3_nt: TGTGCCAGCAGCTCAGTATTGGAGTACGAGCAGTACTTC; cdr3_aa: CASSSVLEYEQYF
j_call: TRBJ2-3; clone_size: .; v_call: TRBV7-9; d_call: TRBD2; cdr3_nt: TGTGCCAGCAGCTTAGGTCCCCGGACTAGCGGGACTAATACGCAGTATTTT; cdr3_aa: CASSLGPRTSGTNTQYF
j_call: TRBJ1-3; clone_size: .; v_call: TRBV29-1; d_call: .; cdr3_nt: TGCAGCGTTTCTTCCAGGGCTGGAAACACCATACATTTT; cdr3_aa: CSVSSRAGNTIHF
j_call: TRBJ2-7; clone_size: .; v_call: TRBV7-2; d_call: .; cdr3_nt: TGTGCCAGCAGCTTATCCGGGTTCTCCCCCTACGAGCAGTACTTC; cdr3_aa: CASSLSGFSPYEQYF
j_call: TRBJ2-3; clone_size: .; v_call: TRBV18; d_call: TRBD1; cdr3_nt: TGTGCCAGCTCACCACGGACAGGGGGATCTGTAACAGATACGCAGTATTTT; cdr3_aa: CASSPRTGGSVTDTQYF
j_call: TRBJ2-7; clone_size: many; v_call: TRBV20-1; d_call: .; cdr3_nt: TGCAGTGCCAAACTAGTTCAGGCTTACGAGCAGTACTTC; cdr3_aa: CSAKLVQAYEQYF
j_call: TRBJ1-1; clone_size: few; v_call: TRBV6-1; d_call: TRBD1; cdr3_nt: TGTGCCAGCAGTGCCCCTTCGGACGCAGGGGGAAACACTGAAGCTTTCTTT; cdr3_aa: CASSAPSDAGGNTEAFF
j_call: TRBJ1-3; clone_size: few; v_call: TRBV28; d_call: .; cdr3_nt: TGTGCCAGCCACCAATCCCCCCCAGTCTCTGGAAACACCATATATTTT; cdr3_aa: CASHQSPPVSGNTIYF
j_call: TRBJ1-2; clone_size: .; v_call: TRBV29-1; d_call: .; cdr3_nt: TGCAGCGCCGAGGCTGGCTATGGCTACACCTTC; cdr3_aa: CSAEAGYGYTF
j_call: TRBJ1-5; clone_size: many; v_call: TRBV7-8; d_call: .; cdr3_nt: TGTGCCAGCAGCTACCCTCCCGATCAGCCCCAGCATTTT; cdr3_aa: CASSYPPDQPQHF
j_call: TRBJ2-7; clone_size: many; v_call: TRBV2; d_call: .; cdr3_nt: TGTGCCAGCAGTGAACAGGGGAGCTCCTACGAGCAGTACTTC; cdr3_aa: CASSEQGSSYEQYF
j_call: TRBJ2-7; clone_size: many; v_call: TRBV7-2; d_call: TRBD2; cdr3_nt: TGTGCCAGCAGCCCGGGACTATTCTCCTACGAGCAGTACTTC; cdr3_aa: CASSPGLFSYEQYF
j_call: TRBJ2-3; clone_size: many; v_call: TRBV11-2; d_call: TRBD2; cdr3_nt: TGTGCCAGCAGCCGGGGGGGGAGCACAGATACGCAGTATTTT; cdr3_aa: CASSRGGSTDTQYF
j_call: TRBJ2-3; clone_size: few; v_call: TRBV12-3/TRBV12-4; d_call: .; cdr3_nt: TGTGCCAGCAGTCCTCCGGGACGAGAGATGCAGTATTTT; cdr3_aa: CASSPPGREMQYF
j_call: TRBJ1-1; clone_size: many; v_call: TRBV24-1; d_call: .; cdr3_nt: TGTGCCACCAGTGGCGGAGGGGTTGAGGACACTGAAGCTTTCTTT; cdr3_aa: CATSGGGVEDTEAFF
j_call: TRBJ2-2; clone_size: many; v_call: TRBV2; d_call: TRBD2; cdr3_nt: TGTGCCAGCAGAGGGACTAGCGGCACCGGGGAGCTGTTTTTT; cdr3_aa: CASRGTSGTGELFF
j_call: TRBJ2-1; clone_size: many; v_call: TRBV28; d_call: TRBD2; cdr3_nt: TGTGCCAGCATCCGACTAGCGGGGACCTACAATGAGCAGTTCTTC; cdr3_aa: CASIRLAGTYNEQFF
j_call: TRBJ2-4; clone_size: .; v_call: TRBV6-1; d_call: .; cdr3_nt: TGTGCCAGCAGTGAACCTCAGGGAGACAAAAACATTCAGTACTTC; cdr3_aa: CASSEPQGDKNIQYF
j_call: TRBJ1-2; clone_size: many; v_call: TRBV20-1; d_call: .; cdr3_nt: TGCAGTGCTAGAGCCGGGACGGGGAGGGATGGCTACACCTTC; cdr3_aa: CSARAGTGRDGYTF
j_call: TRBJ2-1; clone_size: few; v_call: TRBV20-1; d_call: TRBD1; cdr3_nt: TGCAGTGCTAGACCCCCCACAGGGGGCGCCCCCAATGAGCAGTTCTTC; cdr3_aa: CSARPPTGGAPNEQFF
j_call: TRBJ2-4; clone_size: many; v_call: TRBV20-1; d_call: .; cdr3_nt: TGCAGTGTCACCGAGCACGGGGCCAAAAACATTCAGTACTTC; cdr3_aa: CSVTEHGAKNIQYF
j_call: TRBJ2-7; clone_size: .; v_call: TRBV12-3/TRBV12-4; d_call: .; cdr3_nt: TGTGCCAGCAGCCGACTGGGGGACATCTCCTACGAGCAGTACTTC; cdr3_aa: CASSRLGDISYEQYF
j_call: TRBJ2-6; clone_size: .; v_call: TRBV20-1; d_call: TRBD2; cdr3_nt: TGCAGTGCTAGAGGGCCGGGACTAGTCTCTGGGGCCAACGTCCTGACTTTC; cdr3_aa: CSARGPGLVSGANVLTF
j_call: TRBJ2-4; clone_size: few; v_call: TRBV10-3; d_call: TRBD1; cdr3_nt: TGTGCCACCAGACAGGGGTGGATGTACTTC; cdr3_aa: CATRQGWMYF
j_call: TRBJ2-6; clone_size: many; v_call: TRBV28; d_call: .; cdr3_nt: TGTGCCAGCATAGCGAGCTCTGGGGCCAACGTCCTGACTTTC; cdr3_aa: CASIASSGANVLTF
j_call: TRBJ2-3; clone_size: many; v_call: TRBV12-3/TRBV12-4; d_call: TRBD2; cdr3_nt: TGTGCCAGCAGGTTTAGCGGGAGTACAGATACGCAGTATTTT; cdr3_aa: CASRFSGSTDTQYF